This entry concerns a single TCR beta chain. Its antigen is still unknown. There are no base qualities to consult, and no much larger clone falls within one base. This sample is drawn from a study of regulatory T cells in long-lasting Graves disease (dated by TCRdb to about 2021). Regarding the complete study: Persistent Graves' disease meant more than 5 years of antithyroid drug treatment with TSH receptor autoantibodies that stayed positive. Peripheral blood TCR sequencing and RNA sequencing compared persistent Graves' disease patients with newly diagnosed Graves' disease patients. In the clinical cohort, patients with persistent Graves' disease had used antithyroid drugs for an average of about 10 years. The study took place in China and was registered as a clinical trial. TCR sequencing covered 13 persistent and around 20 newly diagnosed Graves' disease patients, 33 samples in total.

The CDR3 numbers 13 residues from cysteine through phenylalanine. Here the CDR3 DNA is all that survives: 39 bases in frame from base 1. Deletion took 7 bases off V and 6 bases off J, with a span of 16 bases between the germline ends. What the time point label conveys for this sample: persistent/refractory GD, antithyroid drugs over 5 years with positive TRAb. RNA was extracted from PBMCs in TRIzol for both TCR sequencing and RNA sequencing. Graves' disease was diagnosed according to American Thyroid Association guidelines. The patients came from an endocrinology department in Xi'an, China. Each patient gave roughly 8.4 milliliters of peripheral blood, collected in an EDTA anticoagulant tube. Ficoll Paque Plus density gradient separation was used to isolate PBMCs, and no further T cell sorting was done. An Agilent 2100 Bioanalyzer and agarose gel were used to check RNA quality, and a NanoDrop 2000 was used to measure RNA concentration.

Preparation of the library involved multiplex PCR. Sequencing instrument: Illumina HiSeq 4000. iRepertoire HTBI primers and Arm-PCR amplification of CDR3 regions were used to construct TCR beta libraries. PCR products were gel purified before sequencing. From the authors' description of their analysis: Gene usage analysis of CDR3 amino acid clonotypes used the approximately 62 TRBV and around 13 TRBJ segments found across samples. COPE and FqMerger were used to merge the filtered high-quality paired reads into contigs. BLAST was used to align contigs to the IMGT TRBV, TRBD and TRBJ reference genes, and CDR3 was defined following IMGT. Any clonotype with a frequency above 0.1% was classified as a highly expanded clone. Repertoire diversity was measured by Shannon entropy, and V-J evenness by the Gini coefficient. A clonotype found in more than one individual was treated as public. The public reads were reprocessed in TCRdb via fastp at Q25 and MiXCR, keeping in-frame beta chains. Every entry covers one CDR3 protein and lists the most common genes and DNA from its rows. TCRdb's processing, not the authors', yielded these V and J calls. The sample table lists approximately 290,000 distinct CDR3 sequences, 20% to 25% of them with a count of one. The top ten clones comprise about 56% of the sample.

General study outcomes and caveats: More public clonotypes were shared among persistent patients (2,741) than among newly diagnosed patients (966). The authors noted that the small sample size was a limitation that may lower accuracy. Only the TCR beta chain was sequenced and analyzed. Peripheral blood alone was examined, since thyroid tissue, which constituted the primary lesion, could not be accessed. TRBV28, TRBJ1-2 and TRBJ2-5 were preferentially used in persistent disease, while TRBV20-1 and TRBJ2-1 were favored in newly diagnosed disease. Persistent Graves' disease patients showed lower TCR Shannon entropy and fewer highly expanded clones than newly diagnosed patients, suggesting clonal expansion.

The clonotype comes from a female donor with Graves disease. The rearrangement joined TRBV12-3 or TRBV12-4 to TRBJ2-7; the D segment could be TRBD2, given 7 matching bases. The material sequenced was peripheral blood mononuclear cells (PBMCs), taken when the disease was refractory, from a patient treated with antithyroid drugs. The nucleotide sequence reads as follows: TGTGCCAGCATGCGGGAGTGGGGGCCCGAGCAGTACTTC. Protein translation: CASMREWGPEQYF.